A single sample is the source of the 26 T cell receptor beta chains below, sequenced in a study of vaccination and CD4 T cells after COVID-19. Documented treatment: roughly nine-day PBMC culture with coronavirus spike peptide pools or control peptides (ViraFEST assay). No antigen has been identified for these receptors. CD4+ T cells that had been cultured provided DNA sequenced with the Oncomine TCR Beta short-read assay. TCRdb reprocessed the PCR reads with MiXCR, giving one entry per CDR3 protein. The sample has some 14,000 distinct CDR3 sequences; roughly 50% are singletons. This specimen consisted of CD4+ T cells from blood, cultured in vitro, obtained before SARS-CoV-2 vaccination. Source of these receptors: a human donor who had recovered from COVID-19.

This clonotype has just a few counts. The J gene is TRBJ2-1, the V gene TRBV20-1, with D tentatively TRBD1 (7 bases). Germline V gene data show CDR1 as DFQATT and CDR2 as SNEGSKA (reference sequence). Trimming removed 5 bases from V and 12 bases from J, with 26 bases in between. The CDR3 is 15 residues long. CDR3 coding DNA: TGCAGTGCTCAGGGGGGACGTCAAGCGGTATGGGGGCAGTTCTTC. Translation gives CSAQGGRQAVWGQFF.

The chain joins TRBV2 to TRBJ1-1; D call uncertain. This CDR3 is built from 14 residues. Germline assignment: CDR1 SNHLY and CDR2 FYNNEI. V was shortened by 4 bases and J by 4 bases, with 13 bases between the two germline ends. CDR3 loop: CASSVGRLGTEAFF. The CDR3 bases are TGTGCCAGCAGTGTTGGACGCTTGGGCACTGAAGCTTTCTTT.

The chain couples TRBV27 to TRBJ1-6; no definite D call. Germline V gene sequence: CDR1 MNHEY, CDR2 SMNVEV (reference sequence). The CDR3 runs to 18 residues. V was pared by 1 base and J by 6 bases, with 19 bases between. The CDR3 sequence is CASSLFGVSSDINSPLHF. The CDR3 bases are TGTGCCAGCAGTTTATTTGGGGTCAGTTCGGATATTAATTCACCCCTCCACTTT.

Points on this clonotype: One end of the junction is discordant with germline, which a read error may explain. The V gene is TRBV6-1, the J gene TRBJ1-1; D may be TRBD1 (5 bases). Germline V gene data show CDR1 as MNHNS and CDR2 as SASEGT. The CDR3 consists of 13 residues. The CDR3 spells CAGSDRGNTEAFF. The CDR3 DNA follows: TGTGCCGGCAGTGATAGGGGAAACACTGAAGCTTTCTTT.

The chain's CDR3 is CASSQTGQGGNTIYF. The CDR3 DNA follows: TGTGCCAGCAGTCAAACCGGACAGGGAGGAAACACCATATATTTT. This chain joins TRBV6-1 and TRBJ1-3; 8 nucleotides match TRBD1. J lost 4 bases, V lost 5 bases, and 7 bases had no gene match. The CDR3 consists of 15 residues. The germline V gene has CDR1 MNHNS and CDR2 SASEGT.

This clonotype was seen more than once but under ten times. This rearrangement joins TRBV21-1 to TRBJ2-3; the table names TRBD2, a call not compared with the DNA. TRBV21-1 is classified as a pseudogene. This CDR3 region has 15 residues. The CDR3 sequence is CASSKFQREADTQYF. The DNA for the CDR3 is TGTGCCAGCAGCAAATTTCAGCGGGAGGCAGATACGCAGTATTTT.

DNA for the CDR3: TGCGCCAGCAGTGAGTCGGGACGAAGTGGCTACACCTTC. Translating gives CASSESGRSGYTF. The rearrangement joins TRBV10-1 to TRBJ1-2; TRBD1 might be the D (5 bases). The germline V gene encodes CDR1 WNHNN and CDR2 SYGVQD (reference sequence). This CDR3 is 13 amino acids long. The ends were cut back, 0 bases at V and 7 bases at J, with 9 bases in the middle.

V usage is TRBV5-4 and J usage is TRBJ2-3; 8 positions match TRBD1. Germline V CDR1 and CDR2: SGHNT, YYREEE (reference sequence). The CDR3 covers 14 residues. The junction had 2 bases not matched to a gene; V was cut back by 4 bases and J by 1 base. Here the CDR3 reads CASSPGQGTDTQYF. The DNA of the CDR3 is TGTGCCAGCAGCCCGGGACAGGGCACAGATACGCAGTATTTT.

CDR3 region: CASSSTNSPLHF. The CDR3 DNA reads as TGTGCCAGCAGTTCTACAAATTCACCCCTCCACTTT. This sequence joins TRBV28 and TRBJ1-6; no clear D. The CDR3 extends over 12 amino acids. In germline, CDR1 is MDHEN, CDR2 SYDVKM. The V gene lost 4 bases and the J gene lost 7 bases, with 5 bases spanning the gap. The full variable domain, completed using reference TRBV28 and TRBJ1-6, is DVKVTQSSRYLVKRTGEKVFLECVQDMDHENMFWYRQDPGLGLRLIYFSYDVKMKEKGDIPEGYSVSREKKERFSLILESASTNQTSMYLCASSSTNSPLHFGNGTRLTVT.

The chain joins TRBV5-6 to TRBJ1-1; the D gene is possibly TRBD1 (5 bases). Germline V gene lookup returns CDR1 SGHDT and CDR2 YYEEEE. The CDR3 is made up of 15 amino acids. V was cut by 3 bases and J by 2 bases, with 14 bases left in between. The CDR3, as DNA: TGTGCCAGCAGCTCCCTGGGGCAGGGAAACACTGAAGCTTTCTTT. Translating gives CASSSLGQGNTEAFF.

The rearrangement joins TRBV20-1 to TRBJ2-3; D is unclear. CDR1 is DFQATT and CDR2 is SNEGSKA in the germline V gene (reference sequence). V lost 3 bases and J 3 bases, leaving 4 bases between the germline ends. The length of the CDR3 is 11 residues. CDR3 loop: CSARQTDTQYF. The CDR3, as DNA: TGCAGTGCTAGGCAAACAGATACGCAGTATTTT.

This chain links TRBV19 with TRBJ2-5, with 8 bases identical to TRBD1. CDR3 length: 13 amino acids. V gave up 7 bases and J gave up 3 bases; unmatched junction bases: 4. The germline V gene encodes CDR1 LNHDA and CDR2 SQIVND (reference sequence). The CDR3 sequence: CASTPTGEETQYF. For the CDR3, the DNA is TGTGCCAGTACTCCGACAGGGGAAGAGACCCAGTACTTC.

This chain links TRBV29-1 with TRBJ2-3; 9 bases fit TRBD2. Germline values: CDR1 SQVTM, CDR2 ANQGSEA. CDR3 length equals 13 residues. Trimming took 2 bases from V and 6 from J; bases not matched to a gene: 3. CDR3: CSVERSGSDTQYF. The CDR3 nucleotides are TGCAGCGTTGAACGTAGCGGGAGTGATACGCAGTATTTT.

This chain uses TRBV10-3 with TRBJ1-2; possible D gene TRBD1, 5 bases. The CDR3 is 16 amino acids. Germline lookup yields CDR1 ENHRY and CDR2 SYGVKD. The V end lost 6 bases, the J end lost 4 bases, and 21 bases lay between the germline ends. CDR3 nucleotide sequence: TGTGCCATCAGGGCGGGACTCCCGCGGAGGGGCTATGGCTACACCTTC. This encodes CAIRAGLPRRGYGYTF.

The chain employs TRBV7-3 and TRBJ2-2; a possible D gene is TRBD2 (5 bases). V was trimmed by 6 bases and J by 1 base, leaving 15 bases between them. Germline assignment: CDR1 SGHTA and CDR2 FQGTGA. The CDR3 length is 16 residues. The CDR3: CASSPLRGKNTGELFF. Written as DNA, the CDR3 is TGTGCCAGCAGTCCCTTGCGAGGGAAGAACACCGGGGAGCTGTTTTTT.

The chain recombines TRBV27 with TRBJ2-4; perhaps TRBD2 as D (7 bases). V lost 10 bases to trimming and J lost 4 bases, with 23 bases between them. From germline, CDR1 is MNHEY and CDR2 SMNVEV (reference sequence). The CDR3 is made up of 16 amino acids. CDR3 DNA: TGTGCCACCGCCGCGGTGGGGCGGGGGCGTAAAAACATTCAGTACTTC. Its protein product is CATAAVGRGRKNIQYF.

The chain joins TRBV12-3 or TRBV12-4 to TRBJ1-2; D remains unclear. Deletions cut 3 bases from V and 7 bases from J, with 9 bases between. The CDR3 spans 12 residues. The CDR3 sequence: CASSFSTSGYTF. CDR3 nucleotide sequence: TGTGCCAGCAGTTTCTCGACGAGTGGCTACACCTTC.

The chain couples TRBV19 to TRBJ2-1; the D is unclear. V lost 7 bases and J 2 bases, leaving 15 bases between the germline ends. The CDR3 runs 15 residues. CDR1 is LNHDA, CDR2 SQIVND, per germline (reference sequence). As DNA, the CDR3 is TGTGCCAGTACCCAAAATGGCGGTGCCTACAATGAGCAGTTCTTC. It codes for CASTQNGGAYNEQFF.

The chain employs TRBV19 and TRBJ1-2, with a tentative D call TRBD1 (6 bases). Trimming took off 6 bases at V and 7 bases at J, with 18 bases between the two ends. This CDR3 region has 14 residues. The germline V gene encodes CDR1 LNHDA and CDR2 SQIVND (reference sequence). CDR3 in DNA: TGTGCCAGTAGGAAGTCGACAGGACGTTTTGGCTACACCTTC. As protein: CASRKSTGRFGYTF.

The gene calls are TRBV20-1 and TRBJ2-1, with D perhaps assigned TRBD1 or TRBD2 (5 bases each). V lost 0 bases to trimming and J lost 0 bases, with 9 bases between them. Germline CDR1 reads DFQATT; CDR2 reads SNEGSKA (reference sequence). CDR3 length: 15 residues. This CDR3 reads CSARDGTLSYNEQFF. CDR3 DNA: TGCAGTGCTAGAGATGGGACCCTCTCCTACAATGAGCAGTTCTTC.

This clonotype was recorded a few times. The chain is built from TRBV20-1 and TRBJ1-3; the D gene is possibly TRBD1 (5 bases). The germline V gene encodes CDR1 DFQATT and CDR2 SNEGSKA (reference sequence). There are 16 residues in the CDR3. V shed 2 bases and J shed 3 bases, with 17 bases lying between them. CDR3 in amino acids: CSARYWTDTGGNTIYF. CDR3 nucleotide sequence: TGCAGTGCTAGATACTGGACGGACACTGGTGGAAACACCATATATTTT.

The gene calls are TRBV19 and TRBJ2-3; possible D gene TRBD2, 6 bases. The V gene lost 6 bases and the J gene lost 0 bases, with 13 bases spanning the gap. This CDR3 is 15 amino acids long. Germline values: CDR1 LNHDA, CDR2 SQIVND (reference sequence). In nucleotides, the CDR3 is TGTGCCAGTAGCGGCGGGACCACTAGCACAGATACGCAGTATTTT. This codes for CASSGGTTSTDTQYF.

This chain links TRBV18 with TRBJ1-5; 9 bases align to TRBD1. This CDR3 region has 14 residues. Losses at the gene ends were 5 bases for V and 10 bases for J; bases not matched to a gene: 9. Germline V gives CDR1 KGHSH, CDR2 LQKENI. CDR3 protein: CASSEGTGKSPQHF. The CDR3 DNA reads as TGTGCCAGCTCAGAGGGGACAGGGAAAAGTCCCCAGCATTTT.

The V call is TRBV6-2 or TRBV6-3, the J call TRBJ1-1; the match to TRBD1 covers 8 bases. Germline assignment: CDR1 MNHEY and CDR2 SVGEGT. Trimming removed 0 bases from V and 5 bases from J; junction bases left unmatched: 8. The CDR3 totals 16 residues. CDR3 loop: CASSYSGRGRGTEAFF. CDR3 nucleotides: TGTGCCAGCAGTTACTCGGGCAGGGGGCGAGGTACTGAAGCTTTCTTT.

The rearrangement uses TRBV20-1 and TRBJ1-5; tentatively, D is TRBD1 (5 bases). The CDR3 totals 14 residues. Trimming cost V 1 base and J 5 bases, with 12 bases left between them. Per germline, CDR1 DFQATT and CDR2 SNEGSKA (reference sequence). Written as DNA, the CDR3 is TGCAGTGCTAGAGCCCGAGGGGACGATCAGCCCCAGCATTTT. Translating it yields CSARARGDDQPQHF.

J is TRBJ1-5 and V is TRBV20-1; 8 positions match TRBD1. Germline CDR1 DFQATT, CDR2 SNEGSKA (reference sequence). This CDR3 has 16 residues. With 0 bases clipped from V and 3 bases from J, the junction kept 7 bases outside the gene matches. The CDR3 region has the DNA TGCAGTGCTAGAGAAGGACAGGGTTCCCACAATCAGCCCCAGCATTTT. This encodes CSAREGQGSHNQPQHF.